The clone carrying this T cell receptor (beta chain) showed up many times. Antigen unknown. CDR1 KGHSH and CDR2 LQKENI come from the germline V gene. The CDR3 loop spans 13 amino acids. V trimming: 4 bases; J trimming: 4 bases; junction bases outside the gene matches: 3. The data derive from a study of early T cells in non-severe SARS-CoV-2 infection. Overall study context: Bulk RNA isolated from unsorted whole blood underwent sequencing; chains were not paired. Study results and limitations: Sequences matched to VDJdb favored anti-spike CD8 responses, while private and CD4 specificities were missed.

Each cDNA molecule carried a unique molecular identifier. TCRdb reprocessed the 5' RACE reads via MiXCR and lists one record per CDR3 protein. Among tens of thousands of distinct CDR3 sequences listed, approximately 13% were seen once. The chain is built from TRBV18 and TRBJ1-1; TRBD1 aligns across 7 bases. The specimen was whole blood. The origin of this receptor is an adult who was a healthcare worker with PCR-confirmed SARS-CoV-2 infection or an uninfected control (not recorded which). CDR3: CASSLGTVTEAFF. In nucleotides, the CDR3 is TGTGCCAGCTCACTCGGGACAGTCACTGAAGCTTTCTTT.